Following are 29 T cell receptor beta chains from one sample sequenced in a study of T cells after yellow fever vaccination. TCRdb fed the 5' RACE reads into MiXCR, producing one record per CDR3 protein. The sample shows a few hundred thousand distinct CDR3 sequences, around 4.3% of them seen only once. The starting material was PBMCs, obtained 15 days after the yellow fever booster vaccination. The source is a man aged 18 to 30 who received the YFV17D yellow fever vaccine.

The sample holds many counts of this clonotype. The rearrangement uses TRBV20-1 and TRBJ1-6; 8 positions match TRBD1. The CDR3 covers 17 residues. The V and J ends lost 5 bases and 4 bases, in that order; junction bases with no gene match: 13. Looked up from germline, CDR1 is DFQATT and CDR2 is SNEGSKA (reference sequence). The DNA for the CDR3 is TGCAGTGCTCAGGGCGTCGGGCAGGGGGCATATAATTCACCCCTCCACTTT. It is translated as CSAQGVGQGAYNSPLHF.

The V gene is TRBV9, the J gene TRBJ2-3; TRBD2 is a possible D gene (7 bases). Germline V lookup: CDR1 SGDLS, CDR2 YYNGEE. V lost 3 bases and J 5 bases, leaving 19 bases between the germline ends. The CDR3 runs 16 residues. The CDR3 spells CASSGDLLGGLDTQYF. CDR3 sequence (DNA): TGTGCCAGCAGCGGGGACCTCTTGGGGGGGCTAGATACGCAGTATTTT.

J is TRBJ2-3 and V is TRBV18; 9 nucleotides match TRBD1. Germline V gene lookup returns CDR1 KGHSH and CDR2 LQKENI. Trimming at V came to 2 bases and at J to 6 bases, leaving 6 bases not matched to a gene. The length of the CDR3 is 15 residues. As DNA, the CDR3 is TGTGCCAGCTCACCAGCAACAGGGGGCTGGGATACGCAGTATTTT. Protein: CASSPATGGWDTQYF.

This chain uses TRBV7-8 with TRBJ2-1; D may be TRBD2 (6 bases). The CDR3 extends over 15 amino acids. Trimming stripped 5 bases from V and 9 bases from J, with 20 bases between. CDR1 is SGHVS, CDR2 FQNEAQ, per germline. CDR3 sequence: CASSPAGGLPGEQFF. The CDR3 bases are TGTGCCAGCAGCCCCGCCGGGGGTCTGCCGGGTGAGCAGTTCTTC.

This clonotype was recorded many times. The chain is built from TRBV5-1 and TRBJ2-3; 7 bases map to TRBD1. With V trimmed by 4 bases and J by 4 bases, 6 bases remained unmatched. The CDR3 is 14 amino acids. Germline loops: CDR1 SGHRS, CDR2 YFSETQ. As DNA, the CDR3 is TGCGCCAGCAGCGGAACAGGGGTAGCAGATACGCAGTATTTT. Its protein product is CASSGTGVADTQYF.

This clonotype was found many times. V is TRBV10-3 and J is TRBJ2-1; TRBD1 agrees at 7 bases. The length of the CDR3 is 15 residues. With 3 bases clipped from V and 6 bases from J, the junction kept 8 bases outside the gene matches. CDR1 and CDR2 from the germline V gene are ENHRY and SYGVKD. CDR3 sequence (DNA): TGTGCCATCAGTGACTCAACCGGACAGGCCAATGAGCAGTTCTTC. This encodes CAISDSTGQANEQFF.

V usage is TRBV10-3 and J usage is TRBJ1-4; TRBD1 might be the D (5 bases). The CDR3 loop spans 13 amino acids. The germline V gene encodes CDR1 ENHRY and CDR2 SYGVKD. V lost 6 bases and J lost 6, with 11 bases in between. DNA for the CDR3: TGTGCCATCAGCGGGACCGAGGATGAAAAACTGTTTTTT. Residues: CAISGTEDEKLFF.

This clonotype has at least ten counts. The chain has TRBV18 and TRBJ2-2; weak D call: TRBD1 (5 bases). V was trimmed by 5 bases and J by 7 bases, leaving 14 bases between them. Germline-derived CDR1 and CDR2 are KGHSH and LQKENI. This CDR3 has 14 amino acids. The CDR3 region has the DNA TGTGCCAGCTCAGGGGCCGCGGCCGGCGGGGAGCTGTTTTTT. The encoded protein is CASSGAAAGGELFF.

V is TRBV6-5 and J is TRBJ2-7, with 11 positions matching TRBD2. Unmatched junction bases numbered 8, after V lost 6 bases and J lost 7 bases. CDR1 MNHEY and CDR2 SVGAGI come from the germline V gene. The CDR3 is 14 amino acids. The DNA for the CDR3 is TGTGCCAGCAGCTATAGCGGGGGGGCGGGGGAGCAGTACTTC. Translating gives CASSYSGGAGEQYF.

This chain connects TRBV7-2 to TRBJ1-6, with D maybe TRBD1 (6 bases). Deletions cut 0 bases from V and 5 bases from J, with 11 bases between. Germline V gives CDR1 SGHTA, CDR2 FQGNSA. This CDR3 comprises 16 residues. The CDR3 coding sequence is TGTGCCAGCAGCTTAGCGGGGGGCGCGAATAATTCACCCCTCCACTTT. Amino acids: CASSLAGGANNSPLHF.

This clonotype was observed many times. J is TRBJ2-3 and V is TRBV6-6, with D perhaps TRBD1 or TRBD2 (5 bases each). Germline V CDR1 and CDR2: MNHNY, SVGAGI (reference sequence). Trimming cost V 8 bases and J 8 bases, with 14 bases left between them. The CDR3 has 12 amino acids. The CDR3 bases are TGTGCCAGCTCTCTTGGGGCGGGTACGCAGTATTTT. Translated, it gives CASSLGAGTQYF.

In this sample, this clonotype turned up many times. The chain couples TRBV12-3 or TRBV12-4 to TRBJ2-4, with a tentative D call TRBD2 (6 bases). Trimming pared 8 bases from V and 9 bases from J, leaving 14 bases between. This CDR3 spans 12 amino acids. CDR3 amino acids: CASWAEGGIQYF. In DNA form, the CDR3 reads TGTGCCAGCTGGGCGGAGGGAGGCATTCAGTACTTC.

This clonotype was detected ten times or more. The chain links TRBV7-3 to TRBJ2-3, with TRBD2 identical over 10 bases. The CDR3 extends over 16 amino acids. Trimming took 4 bases from V and 1 from J; bases not matched to a gene: 5. Germline assignment: CDR1 SGHTA and CDR2 FQGTGA. The CDR3 is CASSSAGTSGTDTQYF. The CDR3, as DNA: TGTGCCAGCAGCTCAGCCGGGACTAGCGGCACAGATACGCAGTATTTT.

This clonotype was seen ten or more times. The J gene is TRBJ2-5, the V gene TRBV4-2, with TRBD2 identical over 9 bases. Germline loops: CDR1 LGHNA, CDR2 YNFKEQ. This CDR3 region has 16 residues. The V segment lost 1 base and the J segment 6 bases; nucleotides outside the gene matches: 9. The CDR3 loop is CASSQAVGRGGKTQYF. The CDR3 nucleotides read TGTGCCAGCAGCCAAGCCGTGGGGCGGGGGGGAAAGACCCAGTACTTC.

This sequence joins TRBV10-1 and TRBJ2-1; 13 positions agree with TRBD2. This CDR3 has 16 amino acids. With 3 bases clipped from V and 8 bases from J, the junction kept 7 bases outside the gene matches. Per the germline V gene, CDR1 is WNHNN and CDR2 is SYGVQD (reference sequence). As DNA, the CDR3 is TGCGCCAGCAGTGACTTTACTAGCGGGGGGGCCCATGAGCAGTTCTTC. It yields the protein CASSDFTSGGAHEQFF.

This clonotype was counted between two and nine times. The chain recombines TRBV4-1 with TRBJ2-3; no firm D call. This CDR3 contains 11 residues. Germline loops: CDR1 MGHRA, CDR2 YSYEKL. V lost 6 bases to trimming and J lost 3 bases, with 4 bases between them. CDR3 region: CASSKTDTQYF. DNA for the CDR3: TGCGCCAGCAGTAAAACAGATACGCAGTATTTT.

There are a few counts of this clonotype. The J gene is TRBJ2-5, the V gene TRBV12-3 or TRBV12-4; D unclear. This CDR3 is built from 14 residues. V dropped 7 bases and J dropped 2 bases, with 14 bases sitting between them. CDR3 nucleotide sequence: TGTGCCAGCACCTTTTCACAAAAGCAAGAGACCCAGTACTTC. Translated, it gives CASTFSQKQETQYF.

This clonotype was counted at least ten times. The rearrangement uses TRBV20-1 and TRBJ1-2, with D possibly matching TRBD1 (6 bases). This CDR3 contains 12 residues. The germline V gene encodes CDR1 DFQATT and CDR2 SNEGSKA (reference sequence). Here the CDR3 reads CRARGLRYGYTF. The DNA for the CDR3 is TGCAGAGCCCGGGGGCTACGGTATGGCTACACCTTC.

About this clonotype itself: A read error may account for a junction end that differs from germline. The chain links TRBV4-1 to TRBJ1-1, with D possibly being TRBD1 (5 bases). This CDR3 is 13 amino acids long. Germline CDR1 MGHRA, CDR2 YSYEKL. CDR3 nucleotides: TGCGCCACCAGAACAGGATCGAACACTGAAGCTGTCTTT. It translates to CATRTGSNTEAVF.

This clonotype has a count of ten or more. The V call is TRBV7-2, the J call TRBJ2-7, with D possibly matching TRBD2 (5 bases). The CDR3 runs 13 residues. Germline CDR1 SGHTA, CDR2 FQGNSA. The ends were cut back, 1 base at V and 5 bases at J, with 9 bases in the middle. The CDR3 DNA reads TGTGCCAGCAGCTTAGAAGCGGAAAACGAGCAGTACGTC. Encoded protein: CASSLEAENEQYV.

This clonotype has a handful of counts. The chain links TRBV12-1 to TRBJ1-5. TRBV12-1 is a documented pseudogene. The CDR3 covers 9 residues. The DNA for the CDR3 is TGTGCCAGCAGACCGCCCCAGCATTTT. It encodes CASRPPQHF.

This clonotype came up a few times. This chain connects TRBV7-2 to TRBJ1-1, with a possible D match to TRBD1 (5 bases). V was clipped by 6 bases and J by 2 bases, with 16 bases between them. CDR3 length: 15 residues. Germline loops: CDR1 SGHTA, CDR2 FQGNSA. The chain's CDR3 is CASRGGRGINTEAFF. The CDR3 region has the DNA TGTGCCAGCAGGGGAGGTCGGGGGATCAACACTGAAGCTTTCTTT.

The sample holds a few counts of this clonotype. The chain couples TRBV20-1 to TRBJ2-1; 9 bases are a match to TRBD2. The CDR3 length is 15 residues. V lost 4 bases and J lost 6; bases outside the gene matches: 10. The V gene's germline CDR1 is DFQATT and CDR2 SNEGSKA (reference sequence). CDR3 loop: CSAKFLSGRLNEQFF. CDR3 sequence (DNA): TGCAGTGCTAAATTCCTTAGCGGGAGACTCAATGAGCAGTTCTTC.

CDR3 sequence (DNA): TGTGCCAGCTCACCACCGAAAGTAGCGGGGGCAGATACGCAGTATTTT. Residues: CASSPPKVAGADTQYF. The genes are TRBV18 and TRBJ2-3, with 9 bases aligning to TRBD2. The CDR3 contains 16 residues. CDR1 is KGHSH, CDR2 LQKENI, per germline. With 0 bases clipped from V and 4 bases from J, the junction kept 5 bases outside the gene matches.

The chain is built from TRBV7-6 and TRBJ2-1; 7 bases are shared with TRBD2. The CDR3 is 15 residues long. V lost 7 bases and J lost 5; bases outside the gene matches: 11. Germline values: CDR1 SGHVS, CDR2 FNYEAQ. CDR3: CASTTIAGVDNEQFF. CDR3 sequence (DNA): TGTGCCAGCACCACAATTGCGGGGGTGGACAATGAGCAGTTCTTC. Filled out from reference TRBV7-6 and TRBJ2-1, the complete variable domain reads GAGVSQSPRYKVTKRGQDVALRCDPISGHVSLYWYRQALGQGPEFLTYFNYEAQQDKSGLPNDRFSAERPEGSISTLTIQRTEQRDSAMYRCASTTIAGVDNEQFFGPGTRLTVL.

There are many counts of this clonotype. Here the CDR3 reads CASSLRLAGNTGELFF. The CDR3 DNA follows: TGCGCCAGCAGCTTAAGGCTGGCTGGGAACACCGGGGAGCTGTTTTTT. The rearrangement joins TRBV5-1 to TRBJ2-2; D gene ambiguous. CDR3 length: 16 residues. Germline V gives CDR1 SGHRS, CDR2 YFSETQ. Trimming took 2 bases from V and 1 from J, leaving 12 bases between them.

This rearrangement joins TRBV7-9 to TRBJ2-2; D could derive from TRBD1 or TRBD2 (7 bases each). The CDR3 sequence is 18 residues long. Germline CDR1 is SEHNR and CDR2 is FQNEAQ (reference sequence). The V end was cut by 5 bases, the J end by 7 bases, with 26 bases between. The chain's CDR3 is CASSPSGTGVPDGGELFF. CDR3 nucleotide sequence: TGTGCCAGCAGCCCTAGCGGTACAGGGGTCCCCGACGGCGGGGAGCTGTTTTTT.

This clonotype showed up just a few times. J is TRBJ2-1 and V is TRBV7-9; D could derive from TRBD1 or TRBD2 (5 bases each). From germline, CDR1 is SEHNR and CDR2 FQNEAQ (reference sequence). The CDR3 has 15 residues. The germline V and J ends were trimmed by 5 bases and 1 base, with 12 bases remaining between them. The DNA of the CDR3 is TGTGCCAGCAGCCGAGACGGGGCTTCCTACAATGAGCAGTTCTTC. Its protein is CASSRDGASYNEQFF.

In this sample, this clonotype turned up many times. The CDR3 loop reads CASMAQGNEKLFF. CDR3 nucleotides: TGCGCCAGCATGGCGCAGGGGAATGAAAAACTGTTTTTT. V gene TRBV5-1 combines with J gene TRBJ1-4; possible D gene TRBD1, 6 bases. The V and J ends lost 6 bases and 5 bases respectively, with 11 bases between them. The CDR3 runs 13 residues. Germline V lookup: CDR1 SGHRS, CDR2 YFSETQ.